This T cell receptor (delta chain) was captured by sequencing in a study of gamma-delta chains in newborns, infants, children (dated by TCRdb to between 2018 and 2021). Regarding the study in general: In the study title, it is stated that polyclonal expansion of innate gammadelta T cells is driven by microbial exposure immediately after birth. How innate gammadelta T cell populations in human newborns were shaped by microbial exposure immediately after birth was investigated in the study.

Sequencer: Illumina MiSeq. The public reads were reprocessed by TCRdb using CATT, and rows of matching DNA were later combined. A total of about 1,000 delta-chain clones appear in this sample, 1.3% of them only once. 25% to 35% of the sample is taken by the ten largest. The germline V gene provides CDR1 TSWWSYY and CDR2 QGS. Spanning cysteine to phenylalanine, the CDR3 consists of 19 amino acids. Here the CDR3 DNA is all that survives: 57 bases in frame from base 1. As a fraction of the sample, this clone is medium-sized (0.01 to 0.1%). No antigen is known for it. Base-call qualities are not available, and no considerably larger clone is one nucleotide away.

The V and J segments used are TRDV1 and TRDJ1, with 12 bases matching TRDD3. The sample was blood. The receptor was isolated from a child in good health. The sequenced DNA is TGTGCCCTATCCCCCCATAACTGGGGGATACAACGCACCCGACTTAAACTCATCTTT. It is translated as CALSPHNWGIQRTRLKLIF.